This T cell receptor (beta chain) derives from a study of shared clonotypes between healthy human individuals. V lost 4 bases and J lost 3; bases outside the gene matches: 2. CDR1 SGHRS and CDR2 YFSETQ come from the germline V gene. This CDR3 is built from 15 residues. Each cell subset's genomic DNA was divided evenly among several immunoSEQ plates. DNA at about 190 ng, tens of thousands of T cell genomes, went into sorted-subset replicate PCRs. Only in-frame clones appear in the TCRdb table, and some are missing; sequencing was by immunoSEQ multiplex PCR. The profile covers 2 million to 3 million clones, with 90% to 95% appearing a single time and 0.36% taken by the ten largest. With respect to this clone: Its antigen is not known.

Study-wide points: Naive subsets generally exceeded memory subsets in estimated richness.

A CD45RA-negative memory subset and a CD45RA+ naive subset were separated from the CD4+ cells. The genes are TRBV5-1 and TRBJ2-5; 14 positions match TRBD2. This sequence originates from a man between 18 and 35 years old in good health. Some clones in this sample may be carry-over from other donors' samples. Sequenced sample: naive CD4+ T cells from PBMCs. As for subset: CD45RA+ positively selected. Written as DNA, the CDR3 is TGCGCCAGCAGCATGGGACTAGCGGGAGAAGAGACCCAGTACTTC. Translation gives CASSMGLAGEETQYF. Together with reference TRBV5-1 and TRBJ2-5, the CDR3 gives the full variable domain: KAGVTQTPRYLIKTRGQQVTLSCSPISGHRSVSWYQQTPGQGLQFLFEYFSETQRNKGNFPGRFSGRQFSNSRSEMNVSTLELGDSALYLCASSMGLAGEETQYFGPGTRLLVL.